The 28 T cell receptor beta chains below were found in one sample sequenced in a study of blood T cells in healthy people across ages. A second PCR, run for 7 to 11 cycles, used a sample-barcoded 5' primer plus a J-beta primer mix. TCRdb re-analysed the 5' RACE reads in MiXCR, keeping a single row per CDR3 protein. The sample has roughly 1.5 million distinct CDR3 sequences, 35% to 45% seen once. The sample taken for sequencing was blood. These receptors originate from a woman aged 18-29 years in good health.

This sequence joins TRBV10-3 and TRBJ1-2; D might be TRBD1 (6 bases). V lost 8 bases and J lost 0, with 13 bases in between. This CDR3 has 14 residues. Germline CDR1 and CDR2: ENHRY and SYGVKD. As DNA, the CDR3 is TGTGCCATCTCGGATACAGGGACTAACTATGGCTACACCTTC. It encodes CAISDTGTNYGYTF.

Only one count was recorded for this clonotype. The rearrangement joins TRBV4-3 to TRBJ2-2, with D possibly being TRBD1 or TRBD2 (6 bases each). The germline gives CDR1 LGHNA, CDR2 YSLEER. CDR3 length: 15 residues. The V gene lost 2 bases and the J gene lost 7 bases, with 14 bases spanning the gap. CDR3: CASSQYQGGSGELFF. Written as DNA, the CDR3 is TGCGCCAGCAGCCAATATCAAGGGGGGAGCGGGGAGCTGTTTTTT.

This chain connects TRBV14 to TRBJ1-1, with D maybe TRBD1 (6 bases). This CDR3 is built from 15 residues. Germline assignment: CDR1 SGHDN and CDR2 FVKESK. V gave up 1 base and J gave up 3 bases, with 12 bases separating them. The CDR3 DNA reads as TGTGCCAGCAGCCAAGTTTCAGGGGCGTACACTGAAGCTTTCTTT. Translation: CASSQVSGAYTEAFF.

This clonotype showed up just once. The junction departs from germline at one end; a sequencing error may be responsible. V and J are TRBV2 and TRBJ1-2; 9 positions agree with TRBD1. Germline CDR1 and CDR2: SNHLY and FYNNEI. This CDR3 comprises 14 residues. The CDR3 protein is CASILDRGNYGYTF. The CDR3 coding sequence is TGTGCTAGCATTTTGGACAGGGGAAACTATGGCTACACCTTC. Combining the CDR3 with reference TRBV2 and TRBJ1-2 gives the whole variable domain EPEVTQTPSHQVTQMGQEVILRCVPISNHLYFYWYRQILGQKVEFLVSFYNNEISEKSEIFDDQFSVERPDGSNFTLKIRSTKLEDSAMYFCASILDRGNYGYTFGSGTRLTVV.

The DNA for the CDR3 is TGTGCCAGCAGGGAGGACAGCTCCTACGAGCAGTACTTC. Translation: CASREDSSYEQYF. The chain recombines TRBV2 with TRBJ2-7, with D perhaps TRBD1 (6 bases). V lost 6 bases, J lost 0 bases, and 9 bases lay in between. The CDR3 consists of 13 residues. Germline V lookup: CDR1 SNHLY, CDR2 FYNNEI.

The chain combines TRBV11-1 with TRBJ2-1; no clear D gene. V shed 1 base and J shed 12 bases, with 10 bases lying between them. Germline loops: CDR1 SGHAT, CDR2 FQDESV (reference sequence). The CDR3 is made up of 12 amino acids. CDR3 amino acids: CASSLVSTGQFF. The CDR3 DNA sequence: TGTGCCAGCAGCTTAGTATCTACTGGGCAGTTCTTC.

V and J are TRBV12-3 or TRBV12-4 and TRBJ1-2; weak D call: TRBD1 (6 bases). V shed 4 bases and J shed 4 bases, with 16 bases lying between them. This CDR3 is 15 amino acids long. CDR3 bases: TGTGCCAGCAGTTCAGGGACATCAGGTGGCTATGGCTACACCTTC. It translates to CASSSGTSGGYGYTF.

Turning to this clonotype: The germline gene is not matched at one end of the junction; a read error may be the cause. J is TRBJ2-7 and V is TRBV12-3 or TRBV12-4; a possible D gene is TRBD2 (6 bases). The CDR3 is 15 residues long. CDR3 amino acids: CASSPHLAEAYERYF. The CDR3 coding sequence is TGTGCCAGCAGTCCCCATTTAGCGGAGGCCTACGAGCGGTACTTC.

CDR3 DNA: TGTGCCAGCAGCAGGTCAGACGGATACAATGAGCAGTTCTTC. This encodes CASSRSDGYNEQFF. This sequence joins TRBV21-1 and TRBJ2-1. TRBV21-1 is reported as a pseudogene. CDR3 size: 14 residues.

This chain links TRBV5-1 with TRBJ2-3, with a tentative D call TRBD2 (6 bases). CDR3 size: 16 residues. CDR1 and CDR2 from the germline V gene are SGHRS and YFSETQ. V lost 0 bases to trimming and J lost 0 bases, with 11 bases between them. This CDR3 reads CASSLAVGGSTDTQYF. CDR3 in DNA: TGCGCCAGCAGCTTGGCTGTGGGGGGAAGCACAGATACGCAGTATTTT.

J is TRBJ2-5 and V is TRBV29-1, with D tentatively TRBD1 or TRBD2 (5 bases each). Trimming removed 7 bases from V and 11 bases from J, with 20 bases in between. Germline assignment: CDR1 SQVTM and CDR2 ANQGSEA. This CDR3 is 12 amino acids long. The CDR3: CSAEGVGDEQYF. The CDR3 DNA reads as TGCAGCGCAGAAGGGGTCGGGGATGAGCAGTACTTC. Filled out from reference TRBV29-1 and TRBJ2-5, the complete variable domain reads SAVISQKPSRDICQRGTSLTIQCQVDSQVTMMFWYRQQPGQSLTLIATANQGSEATYESGFVIDKFPISRPNLTFSTLTVSNMSPEDSSIYLCSAEGVGDEQYFGPGTRLLVL.

V usage is TRBV4-1 and J usage is TRBJ1-5, with D perhaps matching TRBD1 (6 bases). Germline CDR1 MGHRA, CDR2 YSYEKL. V lost 2 bases to trimming and J lost 2 bases, with 13 bases between them. The CDR3 is 16 amino acids. The DNA of the CDR3 is TGCGCCAGCAGCCAATCTACAGGGCTCGGCAATCAGCCCCAGCATTTT. Translated: CASSQSTGLGNQPQHF.

The chain links TRBV30 to TRBJ2-7; weak D call: TRBD1 (6 bases). Trimming removed 4 bases from V and 3 bases from J, with 10 bases in between. CDR3 length: 12 residues. The V gene's germline CDR1 is GTSNPN and CDR2 SVGIG (reference sequence). The DNA of the CDR3 is TGTGCCTGGAACCGGGACATCTACGAGCAGTACTTC. It yields the protein CAWNRDIYEQYF.

The rearrangement uses TRBV4-3 and TRBJ1-4; D is ambiguous. The V gene lost 8 bases and the J gene lost 10 bases, with 17 bases spanning the gap. CDR1 and CDR2 (germline): LGHNA, YSLEER. The length of the CDR3 is 13 residues. The CDR3 region is CASSKTPVGKLFF. In DNA form, the CDR3 reads TGCGCCAGCTCGAAGACCCCCGTCGGAAAACTGTTTTTT.

The chain couples TRBV2 to TRBJ1-2; 10 nucleotides align to TRBD1. With 4 bases clipped from V and 8 bases from J, the junction kept 4 bases outside the gene matches. The V gene's germline CDR1 is SNHLY and CDR2 FYNNEI. This CDR3 region has 13 residues. CDR3 nucleotides: TGTGCCAGCAGTGGGGACAGGGGTCTAGGCTACACCTTC. Translation: CASSGDRGLGYTF.

This clonotype was found a few times. The rearrangement uses TRBV5-1 and TRBJ2-1, with 9 positions matching TRBD1. The V gene end was trimmed by 2 bases and the J gene end by 5 bases; junction bases not matched to a gene: 5. Germline CDR1 reads SGHRS; CDR2 reads YFSETQ. The CDR3 contains 15 residues. The CDR3 is CASSFAGQGNNEQFF. In DNA form, the CDR3 reads TGCGCCAGCAGCTTCGCGGGACAGGGCAACAATGAGCAGTTCTTC.

This clonotype has only a few counts. The rearrangement uses TRBV24-1 and TRBJ2-3; D remains ambiguous. V dropped 1 base and J dropped 3 bases, with 1 base sitting between them. Germline CDR1 and CDR2: KGHDR and SFDVKD. The CDR3 length is 12 residues. DNA of the CDR3: TGTGCCACCAGTGATTTTACAGATACGCAGTATTTT. Amino acid sequence: CATSDFTDTQYF.

This chain joins TRBV6-6 and TRBJ2-1; perhaps TRBD1 as D (6 bases). V was pared by 7 bases and J by 9 bases, with 16 bases between. CDR1 is MNHNY, CDR2 SVGAGI, per germline (reference sequence). CDR3 length: 13 amino acids. DNA of the CDR3: TGTGCCAGCAAAACAGGGATGGTCGGTGAGCAGTTCTTC. Translated, it gives CASKTGMVGEQFF.

The V gene is TRBV15, the J gene TRBJ2-5; D ambiguous. Germline CDR1 and CDR2: LNHNV and YYDKDF (reference sequence). V shed 3 bases and J shed 0 bases, with 5 bases lying between them. This CDR3 is 13 amino acids long. The CDR3 DNA sequence: TGTGCCACCAGCAGCGGGCACCAAGAGACCCAGTACTTC. Translating it yields CATSSGHQETQYF.

The chain employs TRBV24-1 and TRBJ2-2; D is unresolved. Germline values: CDR1 KGHDR, CDR2 SFDVKD. V dropped 4 bases and J dropped 2 bases, with 7 bases sitting between them. CDR3 size: 14 residues. The CDR3 protein is CATSEQTNTGELFF. The CDR3 coding sequence is TGTGCCACCAGTGAACAGACAAACACCGGGGAGCTGTTTTTT.

This clonotype was counted ten times or more. This chain uses TRBV7-9 with TRBJ2-1; a possible D gene is TRBD2 (6 bases). Germline V gives CDR1 SEHNR, CDR2 FQNEAQ (reference sequence). Trimming took off 6 bases at V and 0 bases at J, with 15 bases between the two ends. This CDR3 is 16 amino acids long. The chain's CDR3 is CASSPNSGSSYNEQFF. As DNA, the CDR3 is TGTGCCAGCAGTCCTAACTCCGGGAGCTCCTACAATGAGCAGTTCTTC.

The rearrangement links TRBV20-1 to TRBJ1-1; 8 bases fit TRBD1. With V trimmed by 7 bases and J by 1 base, 5 bases remained unmatched. This CDR3 comprises 13 residues. CDR1 is DFQATT and CDR2 is SNEGSKA in the germline V gene (reference sequence). CDR3 coding DNA: TGCAGTGAGAGAGGGACAGGGAACACTGAAGCTTTCTTT. Amino acid sequence: CSERGTGNTEAFF.

The J gene is TRBJ2-3, the V gene TRBV7-2, with 8 bases aligning to TRBD2. Trimming removed 1 base from V and 4 bases from J; junction bases left unmatched: 7. CDR3 length: 16 amino acids. CDR1 and CDR2 (germline): SGHTA, FQGNSA. CDR3 coding DNA: TGTGCCAGCAGCTTAGTAGCGGGGAATTGGCCAGATACGCAGTATTTT. Amino acid sequence: CASSLVAGNWPDTQYF.

This clonotype was detected a few times. The V and J genes are TRBV5-1 and TRBJ2-3; no clear D gene. Germline values: CDR1 SGHRS, CDR2 YFSETQ. Trimming cost V 4 bases and J 6 bases, with 9 bases left between them. This CDR3 has 12 amino acids. CDR3 in DNA: TGCGCCAGCAGCCCCGACCTGGATACGCAGTATTTT. Protein: CASSPDLDTQYF.

The genes are TRBV12-3 or TRBV12-4 and TRBJ2-3; D uncertain. V was trimmed by 6 bases and J by 6 bases, leaving 19 bases between them. This CDR3 contains 15 residues. CDR3 sequence (DNA): TGTGCCAGCAGCCTACCCCACACCCGGGCGGATACGCAGTATTTT. Translated, it gives CASSLPHTRADTQYF.

This clonotype turned up a few times. This chain joins TRBV4-3 and TRBJ2-5; possible D gene TRBD1, 6 bases. Trimming shortened V by 0 bases and J by 5 bases, and 10 bases separated the two germline ends. Germline values: CDR1 LGHNA, CDR2 YSLEER. This CDR3 spans 14 amino acids. CDR3 protein: CASSQDMDSETQYF. CDR3 bases: TGCGCCAGCAGCCAAGATATGGACAGCGAGACCCAGTACTTC.

The chain carries TRBV2 and TRBJ1-5, with a possible D match to TRBD1 (6 bases). This CDR3 contains 13 residues. Germline V gene sequence: CDR1 SNHLY, CDR2 FYNNEI. V was shortened by 4 bases and J by 7 bases, with 11 bases between the two germline ends. CDR3: CASSAGEYQPQHF. CDR3 DNA sequence: TGTGCCAGCAGTGCAGGGGAGTACCAGCCCCAGCATTTT.

This clonotype was recorded a few times. The rearrangement uses TRBV25-1 and TRBJ2-1, with 9 bases matching TRBD2. The J segment lost 4 bases and the V segment lost 3 bases, leaving 4 bases of the junction unmatched. The CDR3 sequence is 15 residues long. Germline CDR1 is MGHDK and CDR2 is SYGVNS. CDR3 sequence (DNA): TGTGCCAGCAGTGACGAGCGGGGGGTTTACAATGAGCAGTTCTTC. This encodes CASSDERGVYNEQFF.